This T cell receptor beta chain was found in a study of blood T cell repertoires in COVID-19. TCRdb keeps only in-frame clones here, not all; method: immunoSEQ multiplex PCR. The sample holds about 180,000 clones; 70% to 90% are singletons and the top ten take around 9.9%. CDR3 length: 12 amino acids. CDR1 is SGHRS, CDR2 YFSETQ, per germline. Trimming shortened V by 6 bases and J by 7 bases, and 13 bases separated the two germline ends. The receptor's source is a human donor with active or convalescent COVID-19. The donor label of this sample is uncertain. Source material: peripheral blood. The chain is built from TRBV5-1 and TRBJ2-5; D is perhaps TRBD1 (5 bases). CDR3 DNA sequence: TGCGCCAGCACACCCTCGCAGGGGACCCAGTACTTC. Its translation: CASTPSQGTQYF.